The 6 T cell receptor beta chains reported below all come from one sample, sequenced in a study of shared T cell receptors in the human thymus. The table came from immunoSEQ multiplex PCR; TCRdb's copy has only in-frame clones and leaves some out. The sample has about 380,000 clones, roughly 94% seen once. Sequenced material: thymocytes. These receptors originate from a human donor.

The chain has TRBV11-2 and TRBJ1-2, with a weak D call TRBD1 (6 bases). The CDR3 loop spans 15 amino acids. Germline V gives CDR1 SGHAT, CDR2 FQNNGV. V lost 0 bases, J lost 9 bases, and 17 bases lay in between. The CDR3 nucleotides are TGTGCCAGCAGCTTAGAACAGGGCTCCAACCTCAGCTACACCTTC. This encodes CASSLEQGSNLSYTF.

This clone was recorded once. The V call is TRBV11-2, the J call TRBJ2-5; D is uncertain. V lost 4 bases and J 5 bases, leaving 17 bases between the germline ends. This CDR3 comprises 15 residues. In germline, CDR1 is SGHAT, CDR2 FQNNGV. The CDR3 DNA sequence: TGTGCCAGCAGCTCTTTAAAAGTAGCATACGAGACCCAGTACTTC. Translation: CASSSLKVAYETQYF.

About this clone itself: The junction departs from the called germline gene at one end, perhaps through a read error. The chain uses TRBV28 and TRBJ1-6; D uncertain. The CDR3 spans 12 residues. Per germline, CDR1 MDHEN and CDR2 SYDVKM. CDR3 bases: TGTGCCAGCTGGACCTACAATTCACCCCTCCACTTT. This codes for CASWTYNSPLHF.

The CDR3, as DNA: TGTGCCGGCCGCGCGGGGGGACAGCGCACAGATACGCAGTATTTT. Protein product: CAGRAGGQRTDTQYF. The V gene is TRBV6-6, the J gene TRBJ2-3; possibly TRBD2 for D (8 bases). The germline V and J ends were trimmed by 11 bases and 1 base, with 19 bases remaining between them. The CDR3 is 15 amino acids. Germline CDR1 reads MNHNY; CDR2 reads SVGAGI (reference sequence).

The chain is built from TRBV7-6 and TRBJ1-1; D is uncertain. The germline CDR1 and CDR2 sequences are SGHVS and FNYEAQ. With 5 bases removed from V and 0 bases from J, the gap between germline ends came to 19 bases. The CDR3 contains 17 residues. This CDR3 reads CASSLVPGPPMNTEAFF. In DNA, the CDR3 is TGTGCCAGCAGCCTGGTCCCGGGCCCACCCATGAACACTGAAGCTTTCTTT.

V is TRBV28 and J is TRBJ2-3; D might be TRBD2 (6 bases). The CDR3 has 15 residues. V shed 5 bases and J shed 1 base, with 13 bases lying between them. Per germline, CDR1 MDHEN and CDR2 SYDVKM. The CDR3 region is CASSLRDRGTDTQYF. In DNA form, the CDR3 reads TGTGCCAGCAGTCTGCGGGACCGGGGCACAGATACGCAGTATTTT. Combining the CDR3 with reference TRBV28 and TRBJ2-3 gives the whole variable domain DVKVTQSSRYLVKRTGEKVFLECVQDMDHENMFWYRQDPGLGLRLIYFSYDVKMKEKGDIPEGYSVSREKKERFSLILESASTNQTSMYLCASSLRDRGTDTQYFGPGTRLTVL.